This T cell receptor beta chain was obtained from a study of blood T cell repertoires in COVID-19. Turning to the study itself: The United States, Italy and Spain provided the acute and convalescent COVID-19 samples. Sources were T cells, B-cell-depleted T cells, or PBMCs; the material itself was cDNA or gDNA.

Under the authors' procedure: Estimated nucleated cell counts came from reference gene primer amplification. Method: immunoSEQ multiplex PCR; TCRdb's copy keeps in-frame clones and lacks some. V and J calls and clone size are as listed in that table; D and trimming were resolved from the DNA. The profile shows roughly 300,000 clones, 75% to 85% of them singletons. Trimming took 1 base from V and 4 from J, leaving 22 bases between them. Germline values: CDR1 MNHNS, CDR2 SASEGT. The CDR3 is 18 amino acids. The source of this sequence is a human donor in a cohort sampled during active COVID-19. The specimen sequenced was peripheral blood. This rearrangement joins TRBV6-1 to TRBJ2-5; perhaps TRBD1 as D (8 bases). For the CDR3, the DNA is TGTGCCAGCAGTGAAGATCTCAAGGGTTACAGGGGGGGAGAGACCCAGTACTTC. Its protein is CASSEDLKGYRGGETQYF.